The 16 T cell receptor beta chains given below trace back to one sample, sequenced in a study of CD8 T cells in Susac syndrome. When the RNA was reverse transcribed, random hexamers were used with an input of about 0.45 to 1 ug. TCRdb passed the immunoSEQ multiplex PCR reads through MiXCR, listing each CDR3 protein once. The sample contains around 79,000 distinct CDR3 sequences, about 95% of which appear only once. The source material was CD8+ T cells from PBMCs. These receptors were obtained from a human donor with multiple sclerosis.

Here the CDR3 DNA reads TGCAGCGTTTCTTGGACAGGGTTAGACAATGAGCAGTTCTTC. Encoded protein: CSVSWTGLDNEQFF. The genes are TRBV29-1 and TRBJ2-1; 8 bases fit TRBD1. Trimming took 5 bases from V and 5 from J; bases not matched to a gene: 8. CDR1 and CDR2 (germline): SQVTM, ANQGSEA. CDR3 length: 14 residues.

V gene TRBV7-9 combines with J gene TRBJ2-5, with D possibly being TRBD1 (5 bases). The CDR3 loop spans 15 amino acids. Looked up from germline, CDR1 is SEHNR and CDR2 is FQNEAQ (reference sequence). V was cut by 5 bases and J by 3 bases, with 16 bases left in between. For the CDR3, the DNA is TGTGCCAGCAGCCCGCCCGACAGAGCTAAAGAGACCCAGTACTTC. This translates into CASSPPDRAKETQYF.

The chain recombines TRBV2 with TRBJ2-7; TRBD1 matches 7 bases. Trimming at V came to 11 bases and at J to 3 bases, leaving 7 bases not matched to a gene. Germline V gene data show CDR1 as SNHLY and CDR2 as FYNNEI. The CDR3 sequence is 12 residues long. The CDR3 coding sequence is TGTGCCTCCCAAAGGGGGCTCTACGAGCAGTACTTC. Translating it yields CASQRGLYEQYF. Full variable domain (remainder filled in from reference TRBV2 and TRBJ2-7): EPEVTQTPSHQVTQMGQEVILRCVPISNHLYFYWYRQILGQKVEFLVSFYNNEISEKSEIFDDQFSVERPDGSNFTLKIRSTKLEDSAMYFCASQRGLYEQYFGPGTRLTVT.

V and J are TRBV5-5 and TRBJ1-1; no clear D gene. Germline CDR1 SGHKS, CDR2 YYEKEE (reference sequence). There are 15 residues in the CDR3. V was clipped by 4 bases and J by 3 bases, with 16 bases between them. CDR3 protein: CASSPPGMTDTEAFF. The DNA for the CDR3 is TGTGCCAGCAGCCCACCGGGCATGACGGACACTGAAGCTTTCTTT.

This chain connects TRBV6-2 or TRBV6-3 to TRBJ1-1; no reliable D call. Germline V gene data show CDR1 as MNHEY and CDR2 as SVGEGT. V was shortened by 5 bases and J by 5 bases, with 6 bases between the two germline ends. The CDR3 loop spans 11 amino acids. In DNA form, the CDR3 reads TGTGCCAGCAGTACGGGGACTGAAGCTTTCTTT. Amino acid sequence: CASSTGTEAFF.

The V call is TRBV5-1, the J call TRBJ2-7, with D perhaps TRBD1 or TRBD2 (7 bases each). The V and J ends lost 4 bases and 5 bases respectively, with 16 bases between them. This CDR3 contains 14 residues. Germline CDR1 reads SGHRS; CDR2 reads YFSETQ. The CDR3 region is CASSLRGGIHEQYF. The CDR3 nucleotides read TGCGCCAGCAGCCTCAGGGGGGGGATCCACGAGCAGTACTTC.

The rearrangement links TRBV27 to TRBJ2-7, with D possibly being TRBD1 or TRBD2 (6 bases each). The CDR3 consists of 16 residues. With 7 bases removed from V and 1 base from J, the gap between germline ends came to 20 bases. From germline, CDR1 is MNHEY and CDR2 SMNVEV (reference sequence). Here the CDR3 DNA reads TGTGCCAGCACGCACATAGGGGGACTCGGATCCTACGAGCAGTACTTC. Amino acid sequence: CASTHIGGLGSYEQYF.

This chain links TRBV7-9 with TRBJ1-2; 7 bases agree with TRBD1. The CDR3 has 16 amino acids. Germline-derived CDR1 and CDR2 are SEHNR and FQNEAQ (reference sequence). Trimming took 2 bases from V and 1 from J; bases not matched to a gene: 7. CDR3 sequence reads: CASSLTGTEYNYGYTF. CDR3 in DNA: TGTGCCAGCAGCTTAACCGGGACAGAGTATAACTATGGCTACACCTTC.

This chain links TRBV3-1 with TRBJ2-3; D is ambiguous. This CDR3 is 12 amino acids long. V gave up 1 base and J gave up 5 bases, with 4 bases separating them. The germline V gene encodes CDR1 LGHDT and CDR2 YNNKEL (reference sequence). CDR3 in DNA: TGTGCCAGCAGCCAAGTGGTAGATACGCAGTATTTT. Amino acid sequence: CASSQVVDTQYF.

The CDR3 is CSVESETVRGYTF. CDR3 DNA: TGCAGCGTTGAAAGCGAAACAGTACGAGGCTACACCTTC. The J gene is TRBJ1-2, the V gene TRBV29-1; D gene ambiguous. Trimming removed 2 bases from V and 8 bases from J, with 15 bases in between. CDR1 SQVTM and CDR2 ANQGSEA come from the germline V gene. This CDR3 spans 13 amino acids.

The chain couples TRBV6-5 to TRBJ1-1, with D unclear. V dropped 6 bases and J dropped 4 bases, with 18 bases sitting between them. Looked up from germline, CDR1 is MNHEY and CDR2 is SVGAGI. This CDR3 comprises 15 residues. CDR3 residues: CASSLSTKGSTEAFF. CDR3 coding DNA: TGTGCCAGCAGCCTATCGACGAAGGGTAGCACTGAAGCTTTCTTT.

The J gene is TRBJ2-7, the V gene TRBV29-1; D might be TRBD2 (6 bases). Germline CDR1 reads SQVTM; CDR2 reads ANQGSEA. Trimming removed 2 bases from V and 2 bases from J, with 16 bases in between. The CDR3 runs 15 residues. CDR3 loop: CSVERGRAGTYEQYF. As DNA, the CDR3 is TGCAGCGTTGAAAGAGGCAGGGCGGGGACCTACGAGCAGTACTTC.

The chain has TRBV6-5 and TRBJ2-5, with TRBD1 matching over 9 bases. The CDR3 covers 13 residues. Germline V gene data show CDR1 as MNHEY and CDR2 as SVGAGI. The J segment lost 3 bases and the V segment lost 11 bases, leaving 7 bases of the junction unmatched. CDR3 in amino acids: CACQGTGKETQYF. For the CDR3, the DNA is TGTGCCTGTCAGGGGACAGGGAAAGAGACCCAGTACTTC.

This rearrangement joins TRBV20-1 to TRBJ2-7; no clear D gene. From germline, CDR1 is DFQATT and CDR2 SNEGSKA (reference sequence). This CDR3 has 10 amino acids. The CDR3 DNA is TGCAGACCCACAGCCCACGAGCAGTACTTC. It specifies CRPTAHEQYF.

The rearrangement joins TRBV6-2 or TRBV6-3 to TRBJ1-1; no firm D call. Trimming pared 0 bases from V and 2 bases from J, leaving 10 bases between. CDR1 MNHEY and CDR2 SVGEGT come from the germline V gene. The length of the CDR3 is 15 residues. In DNA, the CDR3 is TGTGCCAGCAGTTACTCGCCCAGTGACAACACTGAAGCTTTCTTT. Translating gives CASSYSPSDNTEAFF.

This rearrangement joins TRBV29-1 to TRBJ2-1; D is undetermined. Trimming pared 6 bases from V and 7 bases from J, leaving 22 bases between. CDR1 and CDR2 from the germline V gene are SQVTM and ANQGSEA. This CDR3 is built from 15 residues. This chain's CDR3 is CSVEWGFSTSNEQFF. In DNA, the CDR3 is TGCAGCGTCGAGTGGGGTTTCTCCACTTCGAATGAGCAGTTCTTC.